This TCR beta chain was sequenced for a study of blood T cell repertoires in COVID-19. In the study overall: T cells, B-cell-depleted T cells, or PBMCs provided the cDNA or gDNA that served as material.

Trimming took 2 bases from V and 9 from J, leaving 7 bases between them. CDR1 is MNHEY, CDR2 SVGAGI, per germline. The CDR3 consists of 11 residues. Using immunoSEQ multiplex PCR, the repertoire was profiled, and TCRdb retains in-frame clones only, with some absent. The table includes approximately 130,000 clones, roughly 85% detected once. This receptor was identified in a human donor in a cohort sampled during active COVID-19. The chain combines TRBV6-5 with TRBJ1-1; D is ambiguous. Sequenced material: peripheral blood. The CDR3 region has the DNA TGTGCCAGCAGTTACAGAGATCAAGCTTTCTTT. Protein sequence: CASSYRDQAFF.